These 23 T cell receptor beta chains originate from one sample sequenced in a study of T-cell reconstitution after alpha-beta-depleted transplantation in children. It was with unique molecular identifiers that the TCRbeta library was prepared. TCRdb passed the PCR reads through MiXCR, listing each CDR3 protein once. The sample shows hundreds of thousands of distinct CDR3 sequences, 8% to 11% of them seen only once. This specimen was PBMCs, taken before TCRalphabeta/CD19-depleted stem cell transplant. These receptors were collected from a child between 2 and 9 years old with inherited bone marrow failure, due to receive a stem cell transplant.

As regards this clonotype: A read error is possible here, since a much larger clone lies one base away. The chain is built from TRBV7-8 and TRBJ1-1, with TRBD1 matching over 8 bases. This CDR3 comprises 15 residues. From germline, CDR1 is SGHVS and CDR2 FQNEAQ. Trimming at V came to 5 bases and at J to 6 bases, leaving 11 bases not matched to a gene. The DNA of the CDR3 is TGTGCCAGCAGCAGAGCAGGGGGCAGGTGGGCTGAAGCTTTCTTT. Protein: CASSRAGGRWAEAFF.

The genes are TRBV7-9 and TRBJ2-7; D not resolved. With 8 bases removed from V and 3 bases from J, the gap between germline ends came to 14 bases. CDR1 is SEHNR, CDR2 FQNEAQ, per germline (reference sequence). The CDR3 has 13 residues. CDR3 amino acids: CASGPIGLYEQYF. The DNA for the CDR3 is TGTGCCAGCGGCCCGATAGGCCTCTACGAGCAGTACTTC.

In this sample, this clonotype turned up many times. CDR3 nucleotide sequence: TGTGCCAGCTCACCATTACCCCCATTCGTCCTAGCGGGATTTGACAATGAGCAGTTCTTC. Protein sequence: CASSPLPPFVLAGFDNEQFF. V and J are TRBV18 and TRBJ2-1, with 9 bases identical to TRBD2. CDR3 length: 20 amino acids. Germline-derived CDR1 and CDR2 are KGHSH and LQKENI. V shed 2 bases, J shed 5 bases, and the junction held 19 bases outside the gene matches.

The CDR3 spells CASSLAEGGQPYSGANVLTF. DNA of the CDR3: TGCGCCAGCAGCTTGGCCGAAGGAGGACAGCCATACTCTGGGGCCAACGTCCTGACTTTC. J is TRBJ2-6 and V is TRBV5-1, with D possibly matching TRBD1 (6 bases). This CDR3 contains 20 residues. V was shortened by 0 bases and J by 0 bases, with 19 bases between the two germline ends. Germline V lookup: CDR1 SGHRS, CDR2 YFSETQ.

This clonotype was recorded many times. The chain recombines TRBV6-5 with TRBJ2-1, with 14 positions matching TRBD2. Germline trimming cut 2 bases from V and 2 bases from J; bases unmatched to any gene: 5. Germline V gene sequence: CDR1 MNHEY, CDR2 SVGAGI. The CDR3 length is 18 residues. The CDR3 region is CASSYGTSGSPTYNEQFF. CDR3 coding DNA: TGTGCCAGCAGTTACGGGACTAGCGGGAGTCCCACCTACAATGAGCAGTTCTTC.

This clonotype showed up many times. The chain has TRBV27 and TRBJ2-5; 7 bases line up with TRBD1. The CDR3 runs 11 residues. Trimming at V came to 8 bases and at J to 5 bases, leaving 2 bases not matched to a gene. Germline V gene lookup returns CDR1 MNHEY and CDR2 SMNVEV (reference sequence). The CDR3 is CASLQGETQYF. The CDR3 nucleotides read TGTGCCAGCTTACAGGGGGAGACCCAGTACTTC.

This clonotype was seen ten or more times. The chain links TRBV27 to TRBJ2-2; D unresolved. This CDR3 spans 14 amino acids. V lost 4 bases and J lost 3, with 9 bases in between. Germline values: CDR1 MNHEY, CDR2 SMNVEV (reference sequence). This chain's CDR3 is CASSWSSDTGELFF. In DNA, the CDR3 is TGTGCCAGCAGTTGGAGTTCGGACACCGGGGAGCTGTTTTTT.

Ten or more counts support this clonotype. The chain joins TRBV6-5 to TRBJ1-1, with a weak D call TRBD1 (5 bases). Trimming cost V 5 bases and J 5 bases, with 9 bases left between them. Germline V gene sequence: CDR1 MNHEY, CDR2 SVGAGI. This CDR3 is built from 12 residues. DNA for the CDR3: TGTGCCAGCAGTCAGGGTAAAACTGAAGCTTTCTTT. Encoded protein: CASSQGKTEAFF.

This clonotype came up many times. The V call is TRBV12-3 or TRBV12-4, the J call TRBJ1-1; D gene uncertain. The CDR3 extends over 14 amino acids. Trimming shortened V by 3 bases and J by 0 bases, and 8 bases separated the two germline ends. DNA of the CDR3: TGTGCCAGCAGTTTCCGCGCCGTGAACACTGAAGCTTTCTTT. Its translation: CASSFRAVNTEAFF.

This clonotype was seen more than once but under ten times. The chain combines TRBV20-1 with TRBJ1-3; D ambiguous. CDR3 length equals 15 residues. V lost 0 bases and J 3 bases, leaving 12 bases between the germline ends. Per the germline V gene, CDR1 is DFQATT and CDR2 is SNEGSKA (reference sequence). The CDR3 is CSARDSFAFGNTIYF. The CDR3 nucleotides are TGCAGTGCTAGAGATTCGTTCGCCTTTGGAAACACCATATATTTT.

The chain uses TRBV7-9 and TRBJ1-2, with 7 bases fitting TRBD1. Trimming took 5 bases from V and 4 from J; bases not matched to a gene: 10. The germline V gene encodes CDR1 SEHNR and CDR2 FQNEAQ (reference sequence). The CDR3 loop spans 15 amino acids. CDR3 bases: TGTGCCAGCAGCCCGGGGTGGGGACAGTCCTATGGCTACACCTTC. Its translation: CASSPGWGQSYGYTF.

The table lists this clonotype with many counts. The rearrangement links TRBV21-1 to TRBJ2-1; the table gives TRBD2 as D, unverified against the DNA. TRBV21-1 is a known pseudogene. CDR3 length: 15 amino acids. Here the CDR3 DNA reads TGTGCCAGCAGCAATCGTTGCGGGAGTTGCAATGAGCAGTTCTTC. Translating it yields CASSNRCGSCNEQFF.

Many counts were recorded for this clonotype. The chain uses TRBV15 and TRBJ2-7; 12 bases are a match to TRBD1. The germline V gene has CDR1 LNHNV and CDR2 YYDKDF (reference sequence). There are 16 residues in the CDR3. Trimming cost V 5 bases and J 4 bases; bases outside gene matches: 9. The CDR3: CATSGGQGATGYEQYF. DNA of the CDR3: TGTGCCACCAGCGGGGGACAGGGGGCCACCGGGTACGAGCAGTACTTC. The whole variable domain, remainder taken from reference TRBV15 and TRBJ2-7, is DAMVIQNPRYQVTQFGKPVTLSCSQTLNHNVMYWYQQKSSQAPKLLFHYYDKDFNNEADTPDNFQSRRPNTSFCFLDIRSPGLGDTAMYLCATSGGQGATGYEQYFGPGTRLTVT.

This rearrangement joins TRBV11-2 to TRBJ2-1; the D is unclear. CDR1 and CDR2 from the germline V gene are SGHAT and FQNNGV. The CDR3 is made up of 13 amino acids. V was shortened by 5 bases and J by 15 bases, with 20 bases between the two germline ends. The CDR3 loop is CASSLLKGQWRFF. The DNA for the CDR3 is TGTGCCAGCAGCCTCCTAAAGGGCCAGTGGCGGTTCTTC.

This clonotype was seen a few times. CDR3 sequence reads: CASRGLGEGRDTQYF. The DNA of the CDR3 is TGTGCCAGCAGGGGACTGGGCGAGGGGAGAGATACGCAGTATTTT. V usage is TRBV2 and J usage is TRBJ2-3; tentative D call: TRBD2 (6 bases). The ends were cut back, 6 bases at V and 5 bases at J, with 18 bases in the middle. This CDR3 contains 15 residues. The germline V gene has CDR1 SNHLY and CDR2 FYNNEI.

This clonotype was observed at least ten times. The chain recombines TRBV4-2 with TRBJ2-1; a possible D gene is TRBD1 (5 bases). Germline CDR1 reads LGHNA; CDR2 reads YNFKEQ. CDR3 length equals 15 residues. The V gene lost 0 bases and the J gene lost 5 bases, with 11 bases spanning the gap. CDR3 amino acids: CASSQDVRVDNEQFF. CDR3 bases: TGTGCCAGCAGCCAAGATGTCAGGGTCGACAATGAGCAGTTCTTC.

This clonotype was detected many times. The chain recombines TRBV15 with TRBJ2-2, with 12 bases fitting TRBD2. Germline V gene data show CDR1 as LNHNV and CDR2 as YYDKDF (reference sequence). This CDR3 has 16 residues. Losses at the gene ends were 5 bases for V and 7 bases for J; bases not matched to a gene: 8. For the CDR3, the DNA is TGTGCCACCAGCGGACGACTAGCGGGAGTCGTCGGGGAGCTGTTTTTT. It translates to CATSGRLAGVVGELFF.

This clonotype was counted many times. The chain has TRBV7-2 and TRBJ1-5, with 8 bases lining up with TRBD1. The junction had 9 bases not matched to a gene; V was cut back by 0 bases and J by 2 bases. From germline, CDR1 is SGHTA and CDR2 FQGNSA. The CDR3 contains 18 residues. Here the CDR3 DNA reads TGTGCCAGCAGCTTAGCGCGAACAGGGGGAAGACGCAATCAGCCCCAGCATTTT. The encoded protein is CASSLARTGGRRNQPQHF.

This clonotype was counted at least ten times. The rearrangement links TRBV27 to TRBJ2-1; tentatively, D is TRBD2 (6 bases). Trimming pared 4 bases from V and 5 bases from J, leaving 12 bases between. This CDR3 has 14 residues. CDR1 is MNHEY, CDR2 SMNVEV, per germline (reference sequence). CDR3 sequence reads: CASSSRVADNEQFF. DNA of the CDR3: TGTGCCAGCAGTTCCCGGGTAGCGGACAATGAGCAGTTCTTC.

The chain uses TRBV18 and TRBJ2-1; no clear D. Trimming left V 3 bases short and J 7 bases short, with 10 bases between. In germline, CDR1 is KGHSH, CDR2 LQKENI. The CDR3 contains 13 residues. The CDR3 region is CASSPLMGNEQFF. In DNA, the CDR3 is TGTGCCAGCTCACCGCTCATGGGGAATGAGCAGTTCTTC.

This clonotype was found a few times. The chain has TRBV30 and TRBJ1-5, with TRBD1 as a possible D gene (5 bases). V gave up 1 base and J gave up 6 bases, with 13 bases separating them. Germline V CDR1 and CDR2: GTSNPN, SVGIG (reference sequence). The length of the CDR3 is 14 residues. CDR3 sequence reads: CAWSDLGGGQPQHF. CDR3 bases: TGTGCCTGGAGTGATTTGGGGGGAGGTCAGCCCCAGCATTTT.

Many counts were recorded for this clonotype. The V call is TRBV29-1, the J call TRBJ2-5, with 9 nucleotides matching TRBD1. This CDR3 is 14 amino acids long. V was pared by 1 base and J by 4 bases, with 4 bases of the junction left unmatched. In germline, CDR1 is SQVTM, CDR2 ANQGSEA. CDR3 bases: TGCAGCGTTGAAGGGGGGACAGGGTCAGAGACCCAGTACTTC. Residues: CSVEGGTGSETQYF.

This clonotype has ten or more counts. The chain couples TRBV4-3 to TRBJ2-3, with D hard to call. The V gene lost 2 bases and the J gene lost 6 bases, with 15 bases spanning the gap. The CDR3 runs to 15 residues. Germline V gene sequence: CDR1 LGHNA, CDR2 YSLEER. CDR3 loop: CASSQTRSISDTQYF. The CDR3 bases are TGCGCCAGCAGCCAAACTCGGAGCATTTCGGATACGCAGTATTTT.